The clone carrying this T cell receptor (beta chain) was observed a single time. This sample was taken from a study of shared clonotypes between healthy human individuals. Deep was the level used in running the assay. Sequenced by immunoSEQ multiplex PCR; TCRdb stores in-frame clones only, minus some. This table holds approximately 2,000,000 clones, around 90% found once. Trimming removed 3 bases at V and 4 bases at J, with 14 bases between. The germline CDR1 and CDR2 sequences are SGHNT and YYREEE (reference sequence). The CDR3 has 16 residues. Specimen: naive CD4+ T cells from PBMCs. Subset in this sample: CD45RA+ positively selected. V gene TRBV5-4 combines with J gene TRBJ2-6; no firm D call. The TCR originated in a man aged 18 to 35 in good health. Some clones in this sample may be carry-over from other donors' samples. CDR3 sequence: CASSSVPSAGANVLTF. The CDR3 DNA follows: TGTGCCAGCAGCTCGGTCCCCTCGGCGGGGGCCAACGTCCTGACTTTC.